A selection of T cell receptor beta chains follows, all from one sample in a study of T cell changes during pregnancy in multiple sclerosis. Sequencing was performed with immunoSEQ multiplex PCR; in TCRdb, only in-frame clones are kept and a portion is missing. Of around 19,000 clones in the sample, more than 75% were seen once. This specimen was CD8+ T cells from peripheral blood mononuclear cells, taken in the third trimester of pregnancy. All receptors come from a female donor in good health, enrolled as a control in a pregnancy study. CDR3s include the opening cysteine and the closing phenylalanine or tryptophan. The order of the fields is CDR3 protein, CDR3 DNA, D gene, V gene, clone size, J gene. D genes are given only for firm matches. Part of the rows lack a size; the others show once, few, many or a class for expanded clones.

CASGQTMVVEQFF | TGTGCCAGCGGTCAGACAATGGTGGTTGAGCAGTTCTTC | - | TRBV7-9 | - | TRBJ2-1
CASSSSAGSREKLFF | TGTGCCAGCAGCTCGAGTGCGGGATCCCGCGAAAAACTGTTTTTT | - | TRBV7-9 | - | TRBJ1-4
CASSYDSEASPLHF | TGTGCCAGCAGTTACGACAGTGAGGCTTCACCCCTCCACTTT | - | TRBV6-5 | medium-sized | TRBJ1-6
CASSLVAKGPAAFWNEQFF | TGTGCCAGCAGCTTAGTAGCCAAAGGTCCGGCGGCTTTTTGGAATGAGCAGTTCTTC | - | TRBV7-9 | - | TRBJ2-1
CASSVGSSYEQYF | TGTGCCAGCAGCGTCGGTAGCTCCTACGAGCAGTACTTC | - | TRBV9 | - | TRBJ2-7
CASSYGRNQPQHF | TGTGCCAGCAGTTACGGCCGCAATCAGCCCCAGCATTTT | - | TRBV6-5 | - | TRBJ1-5
CASSKGRDRGLDSYGYTF | TGTGCCAGCAGCAAAGGGCGGGACAGGGGGCTAGATAGCTATGGCTACACCTTC | - | TRBV21-1 | once | TRBJ1-2
CASSPRDRTYEQYF | TGTGCCAGCAGCCCTCGGGACAGGACCTACGAGCAGTACTTC | TRBD1 | TRBV13 | - | TRBJ2-7
CASSVGLAGINEQFF | TGTGCCAGCAGTGTGGGCCTAGCGGGAATTAATGAGCAGTTCTTC | TRBD2 | TRBV2 | - | TRBJ2-1
CASSPFQGSSEQYF | TGTGCCAGCAGTCCCTTTCAGGGAAGCTCCGAGCAGTACTTC | - | TRBV7-2 | once | TRBJ2-7
CASSPPSRPSYNEQFF | TGTGCCAGCAGCCCCCCTAGCCGTCCCTCCTACAATGAGCAGTTCTTC | - | TRBV7-9 | - | TRBJ2-1
CATSPGQGAPGYTF | TGTGCCACCAGTCCGGGACAGGGGGCCCCAGGCTACACCTTC | TRBD1 | TRBV15 | - | TRBJ1-2
CASSPSSRDRVWSYNEQFF | TGTGCCAGCAGCCCCTCGTCCCGGGACAGGGTTTGGTCCTACAATGAGCAGTTCTTC | TRBD1 | TRBV13 | - | TRBJ2-1
CASSLGASGFSYEQYF | TGTGCCAGCAGCTTAGGGGCTAGCGGCTTCTCCTACGAGCAGTACTTC | TRBD2 | TRBV7-9 | - | TRBJ2-7
CASSQSDGILYGYTF | TGCGCCAGCAGCCAGTCGGACGGGATTCTCTATGGCTACACCTTC | - | TRBV4-3 | - | TRBJ1-2
CASGTGAEYNEQFF | TGTGCCAGCGGTACAGGGGCCGAATACAATGAGCAGTTCTTC | TRBD1 | TRBV7-8 | few | TRBJ2-1
CASSPVEGAKNIQYF | TGTGCCAGCAGCCCCGTTGAGGGAGCCAAAAACATTCAGTACTTC | - | TRBV6-5 | - | TRBJ2-4
CASSFGNSPNTGELFF | TGTGCCAGCAGCTTCGGGAATTCGCCGAACACCGGGGAGCTGTTTTTT | - | TRBV7-3 | - | TRBJ2-2
CASTVAGNLDYGYTF | TGTGCCAGTACCGTCGCAGGGAATTTAGACTATGGCTACACCTTC | - | TRBV19 | - | TRBJ1-2
CASSQITGGPGSYNEQFF | TGCGCCAGCAGCCAGATAACAGGGGGCCCCGGCTCCTACAATGAGCAGTTCTTC | TRBD1 | TRBV4-1 | - | TRBJ2-1
CASAGNLNSYEQYF | TGTGCCAGCGCGGGTAACCTGAACTCCTACGAGCAGTACTTC | - | TRBV6-5 | - | TRBJ2-7
CASSLMTVPYNSPLHF | TGTGCCAGCAGCTTAATGACAGTCCCTTATAATTCACCCCTCCACTTT | - | TRBV11-2 | - | TRBJ1-6
CASSLGQGDYNSPLHF | TGTGCCAGCAGCTTGGGGCAGGGGGACTATAATTCACCCCTCCACTTT | TRBD1 | TRBV5-5 | medium-sized | TRBJ1-6
CASSWVGGEQFF | TGTGCCAGCAGCTGGGTAGGAGGTGAGCAGTTCTTC | - | TRBV4-2 | - | TRBJ2-1
CASSLYTGELFF | TGTGCCAGCAGCCTATACACCGGGGAGCTGTTTTTT | - | TRBV7-8 | - | TRBJ2-2
CAISVLADTDTQYF | TGTGCCATCAGTGTGCTAGCGGACACAGATACGCAGTATTTT | TRBD2 | TRBV10-3 | - | TRBJ2-3
CASPQGARMNTEAFF | TGTGCCAGCCCACAGGGGGCGAGGATGAACACTGAAGCTTTCTTT | TRBD1 | TRBV2 | - | TRBJ1-1
CASSLDLAGGPFF | TGTGCCAGCAGCTTAGATTTGGCGGGAGGGCCGTTCTTC | TRBD2 | TRBV11-2 | - | TRBJ2-1
CASSRTANTEAFF | TGTGCCAGCAGTCGCACAGCGAACACTGAAGCTTTCTTT | - | TRBV6-4 | few | TRBJ1-1
CASSYLGQAGQPQHF | TGTGCCAGCAGTTACCTCGGACAGGCCGGGCAGCCCCAGCATTTT | TRBD1 | TRBV6-5 | - | TRBJ1-5
CAWAAGTGDSYEQYF | TGTGCCTGGGCTGCCGGGACAGGGGACTCCTACGAGCAGTACTTC | TRBD1 | TRBV30 | - | TRBJ2-7
CASSVRDNADTQYF | TGTGCCAGCAGTGTCCGGGACAACGCAGATACGCAGTATTTT | - | TRBV6-5 | - | TRBJ2-3
CASSEGTGADTEAFF | TGTGCCAGCAGCGAGGGGACAGGGGCGGACACTGAAGCTTTCTTT | TRBD1 | TRBV9 | - | TRBJ1-1
CARRLVGSGGSDTQYF | TGTGCCAGGAGACTAGTAGGTAGCGGGGGATCAGATACGCAGTATTTT | TRBD2 | TRBV2 | - | TRBJ2-3